The rows below give T cell receptor beta chains drawn from one sample of a study of CD8 T cells in Susac syndrome. TCRdb re-derived calls from the immunoSEQ multiplex PCR reads in MiXCR, one entry per CDR3 protein. The table lists roughly 200,000 distinct CDR3 sequences, approximately 95% of them singletons. The specimen was CD4+ T cells from PBMCs. These receptors all come from a human donor in good health. The conserved cysteine and the conserved F or W are not part of the CDR3 here. Some rows have no size entry. The others give once, few or many, or a class for an expanded clone.

v_gene	abundance	j_gene	CDR3aa
TRBV6-6	.	TRBJ2-1	ASSYFGSQGNEQF
TRBV30	.	TRBJ2-1	AWTHSNEQF
TRBV29-1	once	TRBJ1-2	SVEPRTAGYT
TRBV27	.	TRBJ1-2	ASSLKGGNYGYT
TRBV30	.	TRBJ2-1	AWRGMGEQF
TRBV27	.	TRBJ2-6	ASSRGYRGGNVLT
TRBV2	.	TRBJ1-5	ASTLDRAEPQH
TRBV29-1	.	TRBJ2-6	SVEGTGTTGANVLT
TRBV30	.	TRBJ2-5	AWSPGLIRRTEETQY
TRBV3-1	.	TRBJ2-3	ASSQRGGLHTQY
TRBV29-1	.	TRBJ2-3	SVSGQGGTDTQY
TRBV4-2	.	TRBJ2-4	ASSPGRTPDQNIQY
TRBV20-1	.	TRBJ2-7	SARDFDLGLYEQY
TRBV6-5	.	TRBJ1-1	ASSYTSKGTEAF
TRBV28	once	TRBJ1-1	ASSLPAVVTEAF
TRBV7-7	.	TRBJ2-2	ASSPGGSGELF
TRBV30	.	TRBJ1-1	AWSVTGGGEAF
TRBV12-3/TRBV12-4	.	TRBJ2-3	ASSSGGDTQY
TRBV29-1	.	TRBJ1-1	SVESQGATEAF
TRBV20-1	once	TRBJ2-1	SAPSASGWNNEQF
TRBV7-9	.	TRBJ1-1	ASIRERKGADTEAF
TRBV18	few	TRBJ1-2	ASSPGQGAGGYT
TRBV27	.	TRBJ2-7	ASSPTSGPTYEQY
TRBV9	.	TRBJ2-1	ASSVGRGSYNEQF
TRBV27	.	TRBJ2-5	ASSPDGNSETQY
TRBV28	.	TRBJ1-2	ASSIAPGGYT
TRBV29-1	.	TRBJ1-2	SVRRTGTFYT
TRBV7-3	.	TRBJ1-5	ASTPRGNQPQH
TRBV20-1	.	TRBJ2-7	SAKIAGGHYEQY
TRBV30	.	TRBJ2-1	AWRWRYNEQF
TRBV20-1	.	TRBJ2-3	SPGGLTDTQY